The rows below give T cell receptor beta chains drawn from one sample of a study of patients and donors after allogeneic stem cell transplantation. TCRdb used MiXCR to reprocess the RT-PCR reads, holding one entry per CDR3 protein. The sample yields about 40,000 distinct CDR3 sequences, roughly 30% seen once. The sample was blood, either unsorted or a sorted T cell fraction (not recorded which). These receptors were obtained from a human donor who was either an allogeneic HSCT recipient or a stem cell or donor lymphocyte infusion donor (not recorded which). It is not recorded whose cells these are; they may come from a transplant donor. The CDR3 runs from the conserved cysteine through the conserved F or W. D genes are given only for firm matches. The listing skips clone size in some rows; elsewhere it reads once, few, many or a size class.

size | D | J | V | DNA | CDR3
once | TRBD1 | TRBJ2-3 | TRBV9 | TGTGCCAGCAGCAGGACAGGAGGAGATACGCAGTATTTT | CASSRTGGDTQYF
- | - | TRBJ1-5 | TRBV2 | TGTGCCAGCAGTGACAGGAGCCATCAGCCCCAGCATTTT | CASSDRSHQPQHF
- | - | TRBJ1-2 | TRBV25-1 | TGTGCCAGCAGTGAATTCCCACCCTATGGCTACACCTTC | CASSEFPPYGYTF
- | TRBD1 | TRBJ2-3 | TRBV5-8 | TGTGCCAGCAGCTCGGACAGGGAGGTAGATACGCAGTATTTT | CASSSDREVDTQYF
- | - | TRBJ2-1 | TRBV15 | TGTGCCACCAGCAGAGATCCCGGTCCCAATGAGCAGTTCTTC | CATSRDPGPNEQFF
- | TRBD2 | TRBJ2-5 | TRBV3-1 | TGTGCCAGCAGCCGGACTAGCGGGAGGGAGACCCAGTACTTC | CASSRTSGRETQYF
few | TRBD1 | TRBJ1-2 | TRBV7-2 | TGTGCCAGCAGCTCCGGGACAGGGGGGGGCTATGGCTACACCTTC | CASSSGTGGGYGYTF
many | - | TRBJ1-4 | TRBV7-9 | TGTGCCAGCAGCCCCGGTAGGAGTGGGACGCCTGAAAAACTGTTTTTT | CASSPGRSGTPEKLFF
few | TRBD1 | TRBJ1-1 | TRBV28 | TGTGCCAGCCACTACCTACAGGGGTCGGCTTTCTTT | CASHYLQGSAFF
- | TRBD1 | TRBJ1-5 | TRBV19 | TGTGCCAGTAGTATTGGGACAGTCTTTAGCAATCAGCCCCAGCATTTT | CASSIGTVFSNQPQHF
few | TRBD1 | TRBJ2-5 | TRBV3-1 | TGTGCCAGCAGTCCCTGGGACAGGGTGAAGACCCAGCACTTC | CASSPWDRVKTQHF
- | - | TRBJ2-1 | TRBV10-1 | TGCGCCAGCAGCGGGGGACCCCGGGCCCAGTTCTTC | CASSGGPRAQFF
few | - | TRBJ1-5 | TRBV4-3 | TGCGCCAGCAGCCAAGAACCTCGGATGCAGCCCCAGCATTTT | CASSQEPRMQPQHF
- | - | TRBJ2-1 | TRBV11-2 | TGTGCCAGCAGCCCCGAATTTCGGCCTTACAATGAGCAGTTCTTC | CASSPEFRPYNEQFF
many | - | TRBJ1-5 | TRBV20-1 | TGCAGTGCGACCCTGGGGCGCATTCAGCCCCAGCATTTT | CSATLGRIQPQHF
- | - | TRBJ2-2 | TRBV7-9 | TGTGCCAGCAGCCTATTGATGTGGGAGCTGTTTTTT | CASSLLMWELFF
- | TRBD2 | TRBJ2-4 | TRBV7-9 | TGTGCCAGCAGACCCTGGGGGCGCCCAGCGGGAGGAAACATTCAGTACTTC | CASRPWGRPAGGNIQYF
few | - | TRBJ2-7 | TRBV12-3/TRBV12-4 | TGTGCCAGCAGAGAGCGGCACGAGCAGTACTTC | CASRERHEQYF
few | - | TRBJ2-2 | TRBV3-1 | TGTGCCAGCAGCCCCAGGACTGCTACCGGGGAGCTGTTTTTT | CASSPRTATGELFF
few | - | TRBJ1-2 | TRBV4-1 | TGCGCCAGCAGCCAAGTAAGCGATTACTATGGCTACACCTTC | CASSQVSDYYGYTF
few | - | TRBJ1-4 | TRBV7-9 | TGTGCCAGCAGACCAGAGACGGTCCTTAATGAAAAACTGTTTTTT | CASRPETVLNEKLFF
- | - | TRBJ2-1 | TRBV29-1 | TGCAGCTCTTATGGGACGTTTTCCTACAATGAGCAGTTCTTC | CSSYGTFSYNEQFF
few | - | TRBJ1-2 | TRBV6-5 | TGTGCCAGCAGTTACTCCCTCAGGGTCGGATATGGCTACACCTTC | CASSYSLRVGYGYTF
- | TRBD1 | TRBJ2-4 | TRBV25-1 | TGTGCCAGCAGTGATCCGGGACAGGGGGCGTCCAAAAACATTCAGTACTTC | CASSDPGQGASKNIQYF
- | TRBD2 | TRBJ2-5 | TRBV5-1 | TGCGCCAGCAGCTTGGGGGCTAGCGGGAGAAAAGAGACCCAGTACTTC | CASSLGASGRKETQYF
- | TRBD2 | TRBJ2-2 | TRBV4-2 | TGTGCCAGCAGCCAAGATGTGGCTAGCGGGAGAAGGAACACCGGGGAGCTGTTTTTT | CASSQDVASGRRNTGELFF
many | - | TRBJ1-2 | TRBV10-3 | TGTGCCACGGAGGAGCTTAACTATGGCTACACCTTC | CATEELNYGYTF
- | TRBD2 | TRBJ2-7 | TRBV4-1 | TGCGCCAGCAGCCCTGGGACTAGCGGCTACGAGCAGTACTTC | CASSPGTSGYEQYF
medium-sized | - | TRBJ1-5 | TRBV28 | TGTGCCAGCAGTTTAGAGGGACTGAGCAATCAGCCCCAGCATTTT | CASSLEGLSNQPQHF
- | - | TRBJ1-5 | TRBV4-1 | TGCGCCAGCAGCCAAGGGGGGCAAAATCAGCCCCAGCATTTT | CASSQGGQNQPQHF
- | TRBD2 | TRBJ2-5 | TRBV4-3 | TGCGCCAGCAGCCAAGGGACTAGCGGGAGGGCCTTGGAGACCCAGTACTTC | CASSQGTSGRALETQYF
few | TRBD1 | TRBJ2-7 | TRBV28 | TGTGCCAGCAGTTCCGAGGGACAGGGGGAGGACGAGCAGTACTTC | CASSSEGQGEDEQYF
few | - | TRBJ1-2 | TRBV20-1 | TGCAGTGCTAGCGCCGTCGGAGTTAACTATGGCTACACCTTC | CSASAVGVNYGYTF
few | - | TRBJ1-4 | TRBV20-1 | TGCAGTGCTAGGGACCGCAGAAAGGCCGGAGGCGAAAAACTGTTTTTT | CSARDRRKAGGEKLFF
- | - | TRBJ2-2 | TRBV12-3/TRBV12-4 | TGTGCCAGCAGTTTAGGGAGTCCCACCGGGGAGCTGTTTTTT | CASSLGSPTGELFF
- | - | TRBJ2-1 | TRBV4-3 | TGCGCCAGCAGCCAAGAACAGCTTCTTCATGAGCAGTTCTTC | CASSQEQLLHEQFF
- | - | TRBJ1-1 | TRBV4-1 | TGCGCCAGCAGCCACATACAGATAGACACTGAAGCTTTCTTT | CASSHIQIDTEAFF
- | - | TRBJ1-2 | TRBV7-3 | TGTGCCAGCAGCTTAACCCCCCCGGGCAGGGAAGGCTACACCTTC | CASSLTPPGREGYTF
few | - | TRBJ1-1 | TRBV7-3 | TGTGCCAGCAGCTTCCAGGGTTTTGGCACTGAAGCTTTCTTT | CASSFQGFGTEAFF
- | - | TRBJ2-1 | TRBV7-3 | TGTGCCAGCAGTAATTACAATGAGCAGTTCTTC | CASSNYNEQFF
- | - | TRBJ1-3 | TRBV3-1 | TGTGCCAGCAGCCAAAAGGGAAACACCATATATTTT | CASSQKGNTIYF
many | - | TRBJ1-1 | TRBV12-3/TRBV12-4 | TGTGCCAGCAGTCCCGGACCTATAGGGGTGAACACTGAAGCTTTCTTT | CASSPGPIGVNTEAFF
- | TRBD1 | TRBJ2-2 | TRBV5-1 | TGCGCCAGCAGCTTGGAGTCTCCGGGACAGGGGGCCGGGGAGCTGTTTTTT | CASSLESPGQGAGELFF
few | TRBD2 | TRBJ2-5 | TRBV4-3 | TGCGCCAGCAGCCAATACGAGGCTAGCGGGAGTTTAGAGACCCAGTACTTC | CASSQYEASGSLETQYF